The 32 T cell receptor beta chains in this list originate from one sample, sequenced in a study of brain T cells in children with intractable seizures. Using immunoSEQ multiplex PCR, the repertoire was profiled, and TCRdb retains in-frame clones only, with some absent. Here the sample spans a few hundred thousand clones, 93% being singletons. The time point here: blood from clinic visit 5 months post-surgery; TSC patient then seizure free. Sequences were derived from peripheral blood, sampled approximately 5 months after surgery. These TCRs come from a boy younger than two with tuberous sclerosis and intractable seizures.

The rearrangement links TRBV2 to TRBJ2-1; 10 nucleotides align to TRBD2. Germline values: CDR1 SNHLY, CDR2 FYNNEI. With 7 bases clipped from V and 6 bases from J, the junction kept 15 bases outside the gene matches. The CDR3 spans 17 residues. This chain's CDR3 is CASTVSPSGSGGNEQFF. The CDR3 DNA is TGTGCCAGCACCGTTTCTCCTAGCGGGAGTGGGGGCAATGAGCAGTTCTTC.

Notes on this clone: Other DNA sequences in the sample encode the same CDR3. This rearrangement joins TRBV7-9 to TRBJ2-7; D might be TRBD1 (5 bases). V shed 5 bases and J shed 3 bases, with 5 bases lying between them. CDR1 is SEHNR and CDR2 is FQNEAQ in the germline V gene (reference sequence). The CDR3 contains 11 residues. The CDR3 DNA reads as TGTGCCAGCAGCGACAGCTACGAGCAGTACTTC. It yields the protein CASSDSYEQYF. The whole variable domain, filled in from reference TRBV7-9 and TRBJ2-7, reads DTGVSQNPRHKITKRGQNVTFRCDPISEHNRLYWYRQTLGQGPEFLTYFQNEAQLEKSRLLSDRFSAERPKGSFSTLEIQRTEQGDSAMYLCASSDSYEQYFGPGTRLTVT.

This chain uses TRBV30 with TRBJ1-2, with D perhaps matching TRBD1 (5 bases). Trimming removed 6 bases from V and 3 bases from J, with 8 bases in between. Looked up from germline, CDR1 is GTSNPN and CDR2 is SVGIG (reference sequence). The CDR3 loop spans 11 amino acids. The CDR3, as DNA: TGTGCCTGTAGGGACCACTATGGCTACACCTTC. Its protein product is CACRDHYGYTF.

The CDR3 bases are TGCAGCGTCGCATCTTTGAGGGGGAACACTGAAGCTTTCTTT. The encoded protein is CSVASLRGNTEAFF. The genes are TRBV29-1 and TRBJ1-1, with D tentatively TRBD1 (5 bases). Trimming took off 6 bases at V and 1 base at J, with 15 bases between the two ends. Germline lookup yields CDR1 SQVTM and CDR2 ANQGSEA. The CDR3 is 14 amino acids.

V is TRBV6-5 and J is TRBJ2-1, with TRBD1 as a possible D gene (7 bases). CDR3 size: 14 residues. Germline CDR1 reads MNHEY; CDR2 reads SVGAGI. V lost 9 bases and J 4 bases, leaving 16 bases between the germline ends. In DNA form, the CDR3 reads TGTGCCAGTGCTTCGGCAGGGGGGTACAATGAGCAGTTCTTC. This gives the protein CASASAGGYNEQFF.

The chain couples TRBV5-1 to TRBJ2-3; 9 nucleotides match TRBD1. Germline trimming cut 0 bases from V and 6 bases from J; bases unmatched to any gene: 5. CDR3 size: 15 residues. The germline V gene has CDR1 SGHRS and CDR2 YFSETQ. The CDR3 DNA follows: TGCGCCAGCAGCTTGGGGGACAGGGTAGGGGATACGCAGTATTTT. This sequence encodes CASSLGDRVGDTQYF.

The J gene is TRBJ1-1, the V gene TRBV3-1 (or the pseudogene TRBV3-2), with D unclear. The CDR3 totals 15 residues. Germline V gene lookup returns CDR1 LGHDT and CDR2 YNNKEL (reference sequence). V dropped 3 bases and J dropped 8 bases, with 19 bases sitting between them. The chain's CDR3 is CASSHTGISGVEAFF. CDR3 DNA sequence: TGTGCCAGCAGCCATACGGGGATCTCTGGAGTGGAAGCTTTCTTT.

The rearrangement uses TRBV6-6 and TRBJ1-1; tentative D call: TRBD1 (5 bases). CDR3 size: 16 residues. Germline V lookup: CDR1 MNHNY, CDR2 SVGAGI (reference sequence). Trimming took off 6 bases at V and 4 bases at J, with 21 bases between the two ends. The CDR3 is CASSLTARGGPTEAFF. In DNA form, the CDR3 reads TGTGCCAGCAGCCTAACGGCCCGGGGGGGACCCACTGAAGCTTTCTTT.

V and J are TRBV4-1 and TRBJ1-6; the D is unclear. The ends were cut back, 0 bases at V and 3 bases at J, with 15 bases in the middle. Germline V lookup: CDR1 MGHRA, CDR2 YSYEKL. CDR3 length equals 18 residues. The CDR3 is CASSQDPPATYYNSPLHF. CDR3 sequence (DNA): TGCGCCAGCAGCCAAGATCCCCCGGCGACGTACTATAATTCACCCCTCCACTTT.

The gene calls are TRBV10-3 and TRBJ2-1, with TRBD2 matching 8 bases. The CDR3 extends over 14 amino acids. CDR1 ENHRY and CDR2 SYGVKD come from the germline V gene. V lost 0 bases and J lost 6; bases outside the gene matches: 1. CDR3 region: CAISESSGSNEQFF. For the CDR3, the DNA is TGTGCCATCAGTGAGTCCAGCGGGAGCAATGAGCAGTTCTTC.

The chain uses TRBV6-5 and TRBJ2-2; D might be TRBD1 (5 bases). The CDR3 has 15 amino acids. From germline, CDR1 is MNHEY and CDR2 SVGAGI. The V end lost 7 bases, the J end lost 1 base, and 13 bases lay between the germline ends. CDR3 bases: TGTGCCAGCACCAACCCAACAGGGAACACCGGGGAGCTGTTTTTT. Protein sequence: CASTNPTGNTGELFF.

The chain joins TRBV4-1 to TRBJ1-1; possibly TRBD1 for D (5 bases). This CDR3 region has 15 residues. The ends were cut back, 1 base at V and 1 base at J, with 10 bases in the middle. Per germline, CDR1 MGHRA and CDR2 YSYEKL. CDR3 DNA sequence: TGCGCCAGCAGCCAAGTGGTGGGGGGGAACACTGAAGCTTTCTTT. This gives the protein CASSQVVGGNTEAFF.

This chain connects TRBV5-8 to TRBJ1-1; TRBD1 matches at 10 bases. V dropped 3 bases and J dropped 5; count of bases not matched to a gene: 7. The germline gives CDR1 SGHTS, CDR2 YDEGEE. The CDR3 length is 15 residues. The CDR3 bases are TGTGCCAGCAGCTCCGGGACAGGGGAGGATACTGAAGCTTTCTTT. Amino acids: CASSSGTGEDTEAFF.

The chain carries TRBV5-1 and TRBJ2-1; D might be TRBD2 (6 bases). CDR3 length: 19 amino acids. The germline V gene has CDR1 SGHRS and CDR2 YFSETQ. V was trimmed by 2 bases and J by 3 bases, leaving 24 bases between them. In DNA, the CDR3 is TGCGCCAGCAGCTTTCCGGCGATCACGACTAGTCCCCTCTACAATGAGCAGTTCTTC. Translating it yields CASSFPAITTSPLYNEQFF. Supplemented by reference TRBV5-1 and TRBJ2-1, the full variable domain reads KAGVTQTPRYLIKTRGQQVTLSCSPISGHRSVSWYQQTPGQGLQFLFEYFSETQRNKGNFPGRFSGRQFSNSRSEMNVSTLELGDSALYLCASSFPAITTSPLYNEQFFGPGTRLTVL.

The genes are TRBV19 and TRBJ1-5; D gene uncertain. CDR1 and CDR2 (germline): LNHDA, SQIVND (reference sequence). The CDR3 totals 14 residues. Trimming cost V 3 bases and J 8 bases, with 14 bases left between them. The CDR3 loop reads CASSIAGLLEPQHF. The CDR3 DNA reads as TGTGCCAGTAGTATTGCTGGACTTTTGGAGCCCCAGCATTTT.

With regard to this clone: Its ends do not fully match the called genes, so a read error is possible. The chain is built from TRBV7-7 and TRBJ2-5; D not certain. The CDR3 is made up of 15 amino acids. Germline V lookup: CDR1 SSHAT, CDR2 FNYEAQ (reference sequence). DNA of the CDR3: TGTGCTAGCAGCTTAAGGCCCGACACACGTGAGACCCAGTACTTC. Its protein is CASSLRPDTRETQYF.

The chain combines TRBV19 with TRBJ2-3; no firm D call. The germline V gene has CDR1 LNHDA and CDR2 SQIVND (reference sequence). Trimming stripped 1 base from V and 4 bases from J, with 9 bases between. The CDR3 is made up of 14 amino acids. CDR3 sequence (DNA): TGTGCCAGTAGTATAGCTAGAAGCGCAGATACGCAGTATTTT. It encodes CASSIARSADTQYF.

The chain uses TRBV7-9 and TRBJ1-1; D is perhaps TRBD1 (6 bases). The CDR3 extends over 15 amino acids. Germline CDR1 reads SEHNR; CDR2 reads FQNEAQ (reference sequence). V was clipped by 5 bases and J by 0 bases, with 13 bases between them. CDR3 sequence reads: CASSPTQGLNTEAFF. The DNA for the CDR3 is TGTGCCAGCAGCCCTACACAGGGTCTGAACACTGAAGCTTTCTTT.

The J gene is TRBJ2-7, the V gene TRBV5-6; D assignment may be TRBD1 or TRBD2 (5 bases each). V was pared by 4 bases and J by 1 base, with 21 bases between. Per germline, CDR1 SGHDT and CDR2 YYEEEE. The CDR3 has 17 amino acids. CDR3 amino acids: CASSRLDKQGVSYEQYF. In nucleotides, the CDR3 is TGTGCCAGCAGCCGATTGGATAAGCAGGGAGTTTCCTACGAGCAGTACTTC.

CDR3 nucleotide sequence: TGTGCCTGGAGTCGAAGCGGGAGGGAGGCTCGCACAGATACGCAGTATTTT. Amino acids: CAWSRSGREARTDTQYF. The chain recombines TRBV30 with TRBJ2-3; 10 positions match TRBD2. V was clipped by 2 bases and J by 1 base; unmatched bases: 9. CDR3 size: 17 residues. Germline V CDR1 and CDR2: GTSNPN, SVGIG (reference sequence). Complete variable domain (other parts from reference TRBV30 and TRBJ2-3): SQTIHQWPATLVQPVGSPLSLECTVEGTSNPNLYWYRQAAGRGLQLLFYSVGIGQISSEVPQNLSASRPQDRQFILSSKKLLLSDSGFYLCAWSRSGREARTDTQYFGPGTRLTVL.

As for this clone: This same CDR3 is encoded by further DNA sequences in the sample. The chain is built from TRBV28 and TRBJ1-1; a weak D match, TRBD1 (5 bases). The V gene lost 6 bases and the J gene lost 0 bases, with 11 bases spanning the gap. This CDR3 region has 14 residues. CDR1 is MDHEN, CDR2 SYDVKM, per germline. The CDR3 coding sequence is TGTGCCAGCAGACCCGGGACGGTGAACACTGAAGCTTTCTTT. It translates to CASRPGTVNTEAFF.

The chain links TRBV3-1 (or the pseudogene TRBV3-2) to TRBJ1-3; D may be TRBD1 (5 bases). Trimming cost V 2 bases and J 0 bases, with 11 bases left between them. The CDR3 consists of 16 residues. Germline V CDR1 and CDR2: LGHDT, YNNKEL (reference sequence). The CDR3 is CASSQRGLTSGNTIYF. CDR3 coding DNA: TGTGCCAGCAGCCAAAGGGGACTGACCTCTGGAAACACCATATATTTT.

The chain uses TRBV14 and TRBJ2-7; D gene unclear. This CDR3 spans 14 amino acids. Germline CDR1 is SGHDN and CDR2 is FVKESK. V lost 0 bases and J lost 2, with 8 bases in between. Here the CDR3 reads CASSQDRLPYEQYF. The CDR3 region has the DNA TGTGCCAGCAGCCAAGACAGACTTCCCTACGAGCAGTACTTC.

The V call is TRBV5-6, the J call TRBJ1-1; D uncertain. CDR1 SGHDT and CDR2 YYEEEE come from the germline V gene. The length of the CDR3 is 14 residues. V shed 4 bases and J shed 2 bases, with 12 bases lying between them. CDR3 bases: TGTGCCAGCAGCCTGAAGAGTTCCAACACTGAAGCTTTCTTT. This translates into CASSLKSSNTEAFF.

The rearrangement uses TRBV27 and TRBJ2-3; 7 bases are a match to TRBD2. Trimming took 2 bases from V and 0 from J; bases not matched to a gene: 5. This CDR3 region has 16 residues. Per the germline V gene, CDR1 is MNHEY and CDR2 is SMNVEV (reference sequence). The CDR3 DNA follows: TGTGCCAGCAGTTTAGTAGCGGGCCCTAGCACAGATACGCAGTATTTT. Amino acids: CASSLVAGPSTDTQYF.

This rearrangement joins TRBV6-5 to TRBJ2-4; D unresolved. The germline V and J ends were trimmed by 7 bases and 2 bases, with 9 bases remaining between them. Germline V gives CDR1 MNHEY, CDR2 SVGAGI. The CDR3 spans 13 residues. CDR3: CASTEITKNIQYF. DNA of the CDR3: TGTGCCAGCACGGAGATAACCAAAAACATTCAGTACTTC.

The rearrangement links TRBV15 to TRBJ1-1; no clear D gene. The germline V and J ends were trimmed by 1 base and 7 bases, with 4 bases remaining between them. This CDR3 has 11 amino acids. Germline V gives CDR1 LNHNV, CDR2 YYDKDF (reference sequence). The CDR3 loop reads CATSRGLEAFF. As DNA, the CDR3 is TGTGCCACCAGCAGAGGGCTTGAAGCTTTCTTT.

CDR3 residues: CASSSTANYGYTF. In DNA form, the CDR3 reads TGTGCCAGCAGCTCCACAGCGAACTATGGCTACACCTTC. The chain has TRBV7-2 and TRBJ1-2, with D unresolved. Germline assignment: CDR1 SGHTA and CDR2 FQGNSA. CDR3 size: 13 residues. The ends were cut back, 4 bases at V and 2 bases at J, with 8 bases in the middle.

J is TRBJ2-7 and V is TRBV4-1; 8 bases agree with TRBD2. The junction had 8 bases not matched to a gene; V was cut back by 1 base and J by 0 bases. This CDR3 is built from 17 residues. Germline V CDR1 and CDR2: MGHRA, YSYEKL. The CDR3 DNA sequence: TGCGCCAGCAGCCAAGCTCCGACTAGCGTGAGCTCCTACGAGCAGTACTTC. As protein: CASSQAPTSVSSYEQYF.

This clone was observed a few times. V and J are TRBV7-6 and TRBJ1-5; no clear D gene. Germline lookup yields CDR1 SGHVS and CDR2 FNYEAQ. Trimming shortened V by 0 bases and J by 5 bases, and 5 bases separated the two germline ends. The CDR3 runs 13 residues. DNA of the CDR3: TGTGCCAGCAGCTTAGCGCCGTATCAGCCCCAGCATTTT. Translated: CASSLAPYQPQHF.

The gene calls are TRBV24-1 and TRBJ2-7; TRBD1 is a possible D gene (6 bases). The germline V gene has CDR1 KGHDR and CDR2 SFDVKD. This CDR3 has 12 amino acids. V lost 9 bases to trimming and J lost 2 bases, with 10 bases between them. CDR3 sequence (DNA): TGTGCCACCGCCGGGACAACCTACGAGCAGTACTTC. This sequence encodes CATAGTTYEQYF.

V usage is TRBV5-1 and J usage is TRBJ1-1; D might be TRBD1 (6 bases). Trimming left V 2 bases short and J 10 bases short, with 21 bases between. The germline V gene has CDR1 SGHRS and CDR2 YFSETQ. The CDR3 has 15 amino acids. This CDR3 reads CASSFLGQGPRRAFF. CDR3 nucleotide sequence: TGCGCCAGCAGCTTTCTCGGGCAGGGGCCAAGGAGAGCTTTCTTT. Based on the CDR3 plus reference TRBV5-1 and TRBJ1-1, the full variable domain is KAGVTQTPRYLIKTRGQQVTLSCSPISGHRSVSWYQQTPGQGLQFLFEYFSETQRNKGNFPGRFSGRQFSNSRSEMNVSTLELGDSALYLCASSFLGQGPRRAFFGQGTRLTVV.